The T cell receptor (beta chain) under discussion was sequenced for a study of T cells in Graves' hyperthyroidism and ophthalmopathy. Amplification yielded TCR beta CDR3 regions, with RNA transcripts as the source. First-round RT-PCR with HTBI primers amplified the TCR CDR3 region. TCRdb recomputed calls from the multiplex PCR reads with MiXCR, one row per CDR3 protein. The table has about 98,000 distinct CDR3 sequences, roughly 40% seen once. Ten or more counts support this clonotype. The CDR3 extends over 14 amino acids. The V and J ends lost 1 base and 2 bases respectively, with 8 bases between them. CDR1 is SEHNR, CDR2 FQNEAQ, per germline (reference sequence).

Material for sequencing was peripheral blood or thyroid tissue (not recorded which). The J gene is TRBJ2-5, the V gene TRBV7-9, with TRBD2 as a possible D gene (6 bases). The receptor was derived from a woman in her twenties or thirties with Graves' hyperthyroidism. CDR3 sequence (DNA): TGTGCCAGCAGCTTAGGGAGGGAACAAGAGACCCAGTACTTC. It translates to CASSLGREQETQYF.